This TCR beta chain was observed in a study of Ad26.COV2.S vaccination and SARS-CoV-2 variants (dated by TCRdb to the early 2020s). Study-level background: Vaccine-arm donors were drawn from COV1001, a multicentre, randomized, double-blind, placebo-controlled phase I-IIa trial of Ad26.COV2.S in healthy adults. Ad26.COV2.S was administered intramuscularly at a dose of 5x10^10 or 1x10^11 viral particles, either as one shot or as two shots given 56 days apart. The specificity and breadth of SARS-CoV-2-reactive T cell receptors after Ad26.COV2.S vaccination were assessed by TCRbeta repertoire sequencing. A total of 32 samples were included in the TCR-sequenced set, comprising roughly 19 Ad26.COV2.S vaccine recipients, 5 placebo recipients and 8 SARS-CoV-2 convalescent individuals. Trial participants were randomized into five groups of five, in which low-dose or high-dose Ad26.COV2.S was given once or twice, or placebo was given on both occasions. Investigators did not know the trial group allocation while performing experiments and assessing outcomes.

As to this clone: The specificity of this receptor is unknown. Base qualities are missing; no much larger clone stands one base away.

This specimen's treatment or condition label, per the study, means: around 19 received Ad26.COV2.S at low or high dose, single or two shots; roughly five received placebo; per-sample allocation not given. Repertoires of vaccine and placebo recipients were sequenced from samples collected on day 63 after the first injection. Between 29 July and 7 August 2020, Cohort 1b enrolled fewer than 30 adults aged 18-55 years at one site in Boston, USA. As a vaccine, Ad26.COV2.S was a replication-incompetent adenovirus type 26 vector that expressed a prefusion-stabilized SARS-CoV-2 spike protein derived from the original Wuhan strain. The immunoSEQ Assay was the method used to sequence TCRbeta CDR3 regions. After extraction, genomic DNA underwent amplification by bias-controlled multiplex PCR, followed by high-throughput sequencing. The authors processed their data as follows. To quantify the absolute abundance of each unique TCRbeta CDR3 region, sequences were collapsed and filtered. T cell fraction was estimated by normalizing TCRbeta template counts to usable DNA, with usable DNA measured through amplification of reference genes found in all nucleated cells. Repertoire TCRs were annotated as SARS-CoV-2-specific by exact matching of V gene, CDR3 amino acid sequence and J gene to a known reactive TCR set. MIRA supplied the reference SARS-CoV-2 TCR set, which was filtered for enrichment in COVID-19-positive ImmuneCODE repertoires so that public or cross-reactive TCRs were removed. Drawing on the MIRA antigens, annotated TCRs were analysed further at the level of specific ORF or position within ORF. Depth was the summed frequency of annotated unique rearrangements, while breadth was defined as annotated unique rearrangements over total unique productive rearrangements. Group comparisons of TCR breadth used two-sided Wilcoxon rank-sum tests. As stored in TCRdb, this immuneACCESS dataset retains in-frame rearrangements with V and J assigned. A fraction of the clones does not appear; measured against another copy, unresolved V genes explain less than half of the discrepancy, and the remainder lacks a known reason. The D gene and trimming were derived from the DNA, and the V and J assignments and clone size from that table. The sample yields hundreds of thousands of clones; 88% were counted once. Roughly 6% of the sample is held by the ten biggest clonotypes.

General findings and caveats noted by the study authors: After vaccination, substantial breadth of spike-specific CD8+ and CD4+ T cell responses was reported. The study lacked the statistical power to compare responses across vaccine doses or regimens. The authors noted that the TCR breadth and depth analyses may have underestimated total T cell responses. Vaccine and placebo recipients had comparable non-spike TCR breadth, which fits with the vaccine containing only spike. Spike-specific TCR breadth was higher in Ad26.COV2.S recipients than in placebo recipients (P = 0.0014).

The sequence was obtained from a person between 18 and 65 years old who received the Ad26.COV2.S COVID-19 vaccine or a placebo. The sample consisted of peripheral blood, taken in a trial of Ad26.COV2.S vaccine versus placebo.

The CDR3 has the sequence CASSLDGSLNTGELFF. Here is the DNA: TGCGCCAGCAGCTTGGACGGAAGCCTGAACACCGGGGAGCTGTTTTTT. The rearranged chain carries TRBV5-1 and TRBJ2-2; the D gene cannot be named for sure. Relative to germline, V is 0 bases shorter and J is 1 base shorter, with 10 bases between their ends. In the germline V gene, CDR1 corresponds to SGHRS and CDR2 to YFSETQ. Measured from the cysteine to the phenylalanine, the CDR3 is 16 residues long. Just the 48-base CDR3 DNA is kept, in frame starting at base 1.